The 18 T cell receptor beta chains below were found in one sample sequenced in a study of blood T cell repertoires in COVID-19 (TCRdb year 2020). Preparation of the library involved the immunoSEQ multiplex PCR assay. This is the immuneACCESS table as TCRdb keeps it, with only in-frame sequences that have V and J called. A part of the clones is gone; compared with another copy, unresolved V genes explain less than half, and the rest is unexplained. Here the sample has approximately 160,000 clones; more than 65% occur a single time. About 6.8% of the sample is held by the ten biggest clonotypes. The sequenced sample was peripheral blood. These receptors originate from a woman aged 45-65 years in a cohort sampled during active or convalescent COVID-19.

This clone was observed once. The chain couples TRBV29-1 to TRBJ1-2, with TRBD1 identical over 7 bases. There are 12 residues in the CDR3. V lost 7 bases and J lost 4; bases outside the gene matches: 6. CDR1 and CDR2 (germline): SQVTM, ANQGSEA. CDR3 loop: CSAGTDIYGYTF. Here the CDR3 DNA reads TGCAGCGCTGGGACAGACATCTATGGCTACACCTTC.

The chain uses TRBV14 and TRBJ2-7; 7 bases map to TRBD2. The CDR3 is made up of 16 amino acids. Germline V lookup: CDR1 SGHDN, CDR2 FVKESK. With 4 bases clipped from V and 0 bases from J, the junction kept 9 bases outside the gene matches. The CDR3 DNA follows: TGTGCCAGCAGCCGAGACACCGGGGGGAGCTCCTACGAGCAGTACTTC. This sequence encodes CASSRDTGGSSYEQYF.

The rearrangement links TRBV20-1 to TRBJ2-1; 8 bases agree with TRBD2. Germline V gene sequence: CDR1 DFQATT, CDR2 SNEGSKA (reference sequence). CDR3 length equals 14 residues. The J segment lost 7 bases and the V segment lost 3 bases, leaving 8 bases of the junction unmatched. The CDR3 protein is CSASPRGGLNEQFF. CDR3 in DNA: TGCAGTGCTAGTCCTCGCGGGGGGCTTAATGAGCAGTTCTTC.

The chain links TRBV5-6 to TRBJ1-2; no firm D call. Germline-derived CDR1 and CDR2 are SGHDT and YYEEEE. Trimming cost V 4 bases and J 1 base, with 5 bases left between them. The CDR3 totals 12 residues. The CDR3 protein is CASSPYNYGYTF. The CDR3 DNA follows: TGTGCCAGCAGCCCGTATAACTATGGCTACACCTTC.

The genes are TRBV7-2 and TRBJ2-7, with a weak D call TRBD2 (5 bases). The CDR3 runs to 13 residues. Per the germline V gene, CDR1 is SGHTA and CDR2 is FQGNSA. The V end was cut by 1 base, the J end by 6 bases, with 10 bases between. The CDR3 sequence is CASSLGLTFEQYF. Written as DNA, the CDR3 is TGTGCCAGCAGCTTAGGACTAACCTTCGAGCAGTACTTC.

The chain combines TRBV24-1 with TRBJ1-1; no reliable D call. Germline assignment: CDR1 KGHDR and CDR2 SFDVKD. This CDR3 region has 13 residues. Trimming removed 4 bases from V and 1 base from J, with 6 bases in between. The CDR3 region is CATSDGENTEAFF. DNA of the CDR3: TGTGCCACCAGTGACGGGGAGAACACTGAAGCTTTCTTT.

The chain uses TRBV5-1 and TRBJ2-2; maybe TRBD1 (7 bases). CDR3 length equals 16 residues. The V end was cut by 0 bases, the J end by 9 bases, with 18 bases between. In germline, CDR1 is SGHRS, CDR2 YFSETQ. In nucleotides, the CDR3 is TGCGCCAGCAGCTTGGCAAGGGACAGCGGGCTGTGGGAGCTGTTTTTT. It specifies CASSLARDSGLWELFF.

The V and J genes are TRBV6-5 and TRBJ2-3; a weak D match, TRBD2 (6 bases). Trimming removed 6 bases from V and 0 bases from J, with 13 bases in between. Germline loops: CDR1 MNHEY, CDR2 SVGAGI. The CDR3 covers 15 residues. This CDR3 is CASRPTRGSTDTQYF. The CDR3 coding sequence is TGTGCCAGCAGACCCACACGGGGGAGCACAGATACGCAGTATTTT.

This clone was picked up a small number of times. The chain carries TRBV27 and TRBJ1-3; 8 bases map to TRBD1. Germline assignment: CDR1 MNHEY and CDR2 SMNVEV (reference sequence). The CDR3 is 16 residues long. The V and J ends lost 5 bases and 0 bases, in that order; junction bases with no gene match: 6. The CDR3 loop is CASSLGQGISGNTIYF. DNA for the CDR3: TGTGCCAGCAGTCTCGGACAGGGTATCTCTGGAAACACCATATATTTT.

The J gene is TRBJ2-7, the V gene TRBV27, with D possibly being TRBD1 (6 bases). Germline V gene data show CDR1 as MNHEY and CDR2 as SMNVEV (reference sequence). V was trimmed by 4 bases and J by 0 bases, leaving 10 bases between them. This CDR3 contains 14 residues. The CDR3 loop is CASSSQGDSYEQYF. The CDR3 nucleotides are TGTGCCAGCAGTTCACAGGGAGACTCCTACGAGCAGTACTTC.

The chain has TRBV9 and TRBJ2-3; D unresolved. The CDR3 length is 15 residues. V was shortened by 4 bases and J by 2 bases, with 14 bases between the two germline ends. Per germline, CDR1 SGDLS and CDR2 YYNGEE. Here the CDR3 DNA reads TGTGCCAGCAGCCCTCGACAAGGATTCACAGATACGCAGTATTTT. Protein product: CASSPRQGFTDTQYF.

The chain employs TRBV6-5 and TRBJ2-7, with D possibly TRBD2 on 5 matching bases. The V gene's germline CDR1 is MNHEY and CDR2 SVGAGI. V was pared by 0 bases and J by 3 bases, with 12 bases between. The CDR3 contains 15 residues. The CDR3 is CASSYSRSSGYEQYF. The CDR3 coding sequence is TGTGCCAGCAGTTACTCGCGATCCAGCGGCTACGAGCAGTACTTC.

The rearrangement links TRBV25-1 to TRBJ2-5, with 7 bases identical to TRBD2. The CDR3 covers 13 residues. The junction had 7 bases not matched to a gene; V was cut back by 7 bases and J by 5 bases. Germline V lookup: CDR1 MGHDK, CDR2 SYGVNS. The DNA of the CDR3 is TGTGCCAGCACTCACGGGGGGACGGAGACCCAGTACTTC. Translated: CASTHGGTETQYF.

The genes are TRBV2 and TRBJ2-7, with a weak D call TRBD2 (6 bases). V dropped 4 bases and J dropped 3 bases, with 16 bases sitting between them. The CDR3 totals 15 residues. Germline V lookup: CDR1 SNHLY, CDR2 FYNNEI. For the CDR3, the DNA is TGTGCCAGCAGTGTAGCTCAGGGAGGTTACTACGAGCAGTACTTC. This encodes CASSVAQGGYYEQYF.

V and J are TRBV7-2 and TRBJ1-3; 7 bases map to TRBD1. This CDR3 region has 15 residues. V was pared by 5 bases and J by 7 bases, with 11 bases of the junction left unmatched. Looked up from germline, CDR1 is SGHTA and CDR2 is FQGNSA. The CDR3 coding sequence is TGTGCCAGCAGCGCGACAGGGAACGGCAGGAACACCATATATTTT. Protein sequence: CASSATGNGRNTIYF. The variable domain in full, completed from reference TRBV7-2 and TRBJ1-3, reads GAGVSQSPSNKVTEKGKDVELRCDPISGHTALYWYRQSLGQGLEFLIYFQGNSAPDKSGLPSDRFSAERTGGSVSTLTIQRTQQEDSAVYLCASSATGNGRNTIYFGEGSWLTVV.

The chain combines TRBV7-9 with TRBJ2-5, with a tentative D call TRBD1 (6 bases). V was shortened by 5 bases and J by 5 bases, with 15 bases between the two germline ends. Per the germline V gene, CDR1 is SEHNR and CDR2 is FQNEAQ (reference sequence). The CDR3 loop spans 14 amino acids. The CDR3 spells CASSLTTGFETQYF. CDR3 nucleotides: TGTGCCAGCAGCCTGACGACAGGTTTCGAGACCCAGTACTTC.

As for this clone: The junction does not match germline at one end; this may be a read error. The rearrangement joins TRBV6-2 or TRBV6-3 to TRBJ2-1; maybe TRBD2 (6 bases). CDR3 length: 17 amino acids. The germline V gene encodes CDR1 MNHEY and CDR2 SVGEGT. CDR3 sequence (DNA): TGTGCCAGCAGTTACTCGAAGTTTGTGGGACTTCCCAATGGGCAGTTCTTC. Amino acid sequence: CASSYSKFVGLPNGQFF.

The chain carries TRBV6-5 and TRBJ1-2; D perhaps matches TRBD1 (5 bases). Germline V gives CDR1 MNHEY, CDR2 SVGAGI. This CDR3 spans 15 amino acids. With 0 bases removed from V and 3 bases from J, the gap between germline ends came to 11 bases. CDR3: CASSYSGGAHYGYTF. CDR3 bases: TGTGCCAGCAGTTACTCGGGAGGGGCCCACTATGGCTACACCTTC.